This T cell receptor (beta chain) was sequenced for a study of beta chain features in type 1 diabetes. Across the study: Comparable age, gender and cell yields were observed in patients relative to healthy donors. Regarding the study as a whole: Any role of HLA type in TCRB rearrangement remained unresolved here.

Investigators reverse transcribed all isolated RNA, so they sequenced expressed TCRB transcripts. It was found that naive, central memory and regulatory T cell samples averaged around 3.7 million reads. Some clones are missing from TCRdb's copy, which holds only in-frame ones; the method was immunoSEQ multiplex PCR. Of more than 110,000 clones listed, roughly 7.2% are singletons. Each of the CD4+ naive, central memory, regulatory and stem cell-like memory populations was sorted via CD45RO/CCR7/CD25/CD127/CD95/CD27. Concerning this clone: Its antigen is not known.

This CDR3 spans 16 amino acids. V was clipped by 3 bases and J by 9 bases; unmatched bases: 6. Germline CDR1 and CDR2: KGHSH and LQKENI. This TCR derives from a woman aged 25 to 39 in good health. Source material: central memory CD4+ T cells from blood. The rearrangement uses TRBV18 and TRBJ2-1; 15 bases align to TRBD2. CDR3 DNA sequence: TGTGCCAGCTCACCTGGACTAGCGGGAGGGCAGGGTGAGCAGTTCTTC. Amino acid sequence: CASSPGLAGGQGEQFF.